A single sample gave rise to the 16 T cell receptor beta chains below, sequenced in a study of patients and donors after allogeneic stem cell transplantation (dated by TCRdb to between 2020 and 2021). The method was RT-PCR. Instrument on record: NextSeq 550. TCRdb ran its own pipeline on the public reads, namely fastp trimming at Q25 and MiXCR clone calling, and kept in-frame beta chains. One record per CDR3 amino acid sequence lists the most common genes and DNA. This sample lists 800,000 to 1,000,000 distinct CDR3 sequences; under 20% were detected once. The ten largest clonotypes hold 6% of the sample. The specimen sequenced was blood, either unsorted or a sorted T cell fraction (not recorded which). These TCRs come from a human donor who was either an allogeneic HSCT recipient or a stem cell or donor lymphocyte infusion donor (not recorded which). It is not recorded whose cells these are; they may come from a transplant donor.

The chain couples TRBV6-1 to TRBJ1-5; 10 bases line up with TRBD1. The V segment lost 6 bases and the J segment 0 bases; nucleotides outside the gene matches: 5. This CDR3 spans 16 amino acids. Germline CDR1 and CDR2: MNHNS and SASEGT. The CDR3 nucleotides are TGTGCCAGCAGAACCGGGACAGGGGTTAGCAATCAGCCCCAGCATTTT. Encoded protein: CASRTGTGVSNQPQHF.

The V gene is TRBV15, the J gene TRBJ2-3; 9 bases fit TRBD2. CDR3 length: 15 residues. J lost 3 bases, V lost 3 bases, and 4 bases had no gene match. The germline gives CDR1 LNHNV, CDR2 YYDKDF (reference sequence). The CDR3 region is CATSSSSGGTDTQYF. The DNA for the CDR3 is TGTGCCACCAGCAGTTCCAGCGGGGGGACAGATACGCAGTATTTT.

This clonotype was detected many times. The chain combines TRBV12-3 or TRBV12-4 with TRBJ1-5; 7 bases line up with TRBD1. The CDR3 is 14 amino acids. V was clipped by 5 bases and J by 2 bases; unmatched bases: 3. In DNA, the CDR3 is TGTGCCAGCAGTGTCGACAGGGGCAATCAGCCCCAGCATTTT. It codes for CASSVDRGNQPQHF.

This clonotype has just a few counts. The chain links TRBV12-3 or TRBV12-4 to TRBJ2-3, with 10 bases aligning to TRBD2. CDR3 length: 18 residues. V lost 3 bases, J lost 6 bases, and 15 bases stayed unmatched. CDR3 protein: CASSFLGTGTSDTDTQYF. The CDR3 DNA reads as TGTGCCAGCAGTTTTCTGGGGACCGGGACTAGCGATACGGATACGCAGTATTTT.

This clonotype has just a few counts. This chain links TRBV25-1 with TRBJ2-1; TRBD2 matches 9 bases. The CDR3 has 16 amino acids. V lost 1 base to trimming and J lost 6 bases; unmatched junction nucleotides: 7. Per the germline V gene, CDR1 is MGHDK and CDR2 is SYGVNS. The CDR3 nucleotides read TGTGCCAGCAGTGAATTGCTAGCGGGGTCTTTCAATGAGCAGTTCTTC. Protein product: CASSELLAGSFNEQFF.

This clonotype was seen more than once but under ten times. CDR3 region: CASSSGTGDTDTQYF. CDR3 coding DNA: TGTGCCAGCAGTTCCGGGACAGGGGACACAGATACGCAGTATTTT. This rearrangement joins TRBV6-2 or TRBV6-3 to TRBJ2-3, with 10 positions matching TRBD1. The CDR3 has 15 amino acids. Germline-derived CDR1 and CDR2 are MNHEY and SVGEGT. J lost 2 bases, V lost 4 bases, and 3 bases had no gene match.

This clonotype has only a few counts. This sequence joins TRBV5-1 and TRBJ1-1; 7 nucleotides match TRBD1. V lost 4 bases, J lost 10 bases, and 10 bases stayed unmatched. From germline, CDR1 is SGHRS and CDR2 YFSETQ. CDR3 size: 13 residues. CDR3 nucleotides: TGCGCCAGCAGCGGGAGACAGGGAGGTGCAGCTTTCTTT. It yields the protein CASSGRQGGAAFF. Together with reference TRBV5-1 and TRBJ1-1, the CDR3 gives the full variable domain: KAGVTQTPRYLIKTRGQQVTLSCSPISGHRSVSWYQQTPGQGLQFLFEYFSETQRNKGNFPGRFSGRQFSNSRSEMNVSTLELGDSALYLCASSGRQGGAAFFGQGTRLTVV.

This clonotype was observed a handful of times. The V and J genes are TRBV7-3 and TRBJ2-1, with D perhaps matching TRBD2 (6 bases). This CDR3 is 15 amino acids long. Trimming shortened V by 3 bases and J by 6 bases, and 15 bases separated the two germline ends. In germline, CDR1 is SGHTA, CDR2 FQGTGA. The CDR3 DNA is TGTGCCAGCAGCTTGGGTAGCGGACTCTCCAATGAGCAGTTCTTC. Residues: CASSLGSGLSNEQFF.

This clonotype was found many times. J is TRBJ1-1 and V is TRBV7-2; D not certain. The germline V gene has CDR1 SGHTA and CDR2 FQGNSA. This CDR3 region has 13 residues. The V and J ends lost 1 base and 5 bases respectively, with 8 bases between them. CDR3 sequence (DNA): TGTGCCAGCAGCTTAGAAGTTCGGACTGAAGCTTTCTTT. Amino acids: CASSLEVRTEAFF.

V and J are TRBV5-8 and TRBJ1-6, with D unclear. The CDR3 contains 13 residues. CDR1 and CDR2 from the germline V gene are SGHTS and YDEGEE. V shed 1 base and J shed 8 bases, with 7 bases lying between them. CDR3 coding DNA: TGTGCCAGCAGCTTGTGGTCTGATTCACCCCTCCACTTT. This gives the protein CASSLWSDSPLHF.

The sample holds a few counts of this clonotype. The chain uses TRBV7-9 and TRBJ1-2; D is undetermined. V was pared by 1 base and J by 6 bases, with 9 bases between. Germline-derived CDR1 and CDR2 are SEHNR and FQNEAQ (reference sequence). The length of the CDR3 is 13 residues. CDR3 bases: TGTGCCAGCAGCTTAGGGACGTACCATGGCTACACCTTC. Translated: CASSLGTYHGYTF.

This rearrangement joins TRBV12-1 to TRBJ2-1; TRBD1 is the table's D call, not checked against the DNA. TRBV12-1 is given as a pseudogene. This CDR3 region has 15 residues. The CDR3 is CASSFNPTTGEEQFF. The CDR3 coding sequence is TGTGCCAGCAGCTTCAACCCCACGACAGGGGAGGAGCAGTTCTTC.

This clonotype was seen ten or more times. V and J are TRBV29-1 and TRBJ1-1; the D gene is possibly TRBD1 (6 bases). Trimming took 4 bases from V and 1 from J, leaving 16 bases between them. This CDR3 contains 15 residues. Germline CDR1 is SQVTM and CDR2 is ANQGSEA. The CDR3 region is CSVGSTPGANTEAFF. The CDR3 DNA sequence: TGCAGCGTTGGGTCGACCCCGGGGGCGAACACTGAAGCTTTCTTT.

V usage is TRBV29-1 and J usage is TRBJ1-1; D ambiguous. The V gene's germline CDR1 is SQVTM and CDR2 ANQGSEA. This CDR3 comprises 13 residues. CDR3 loop: CTPAKLLDTEAFF. In DNA, the CDR3 is TGCACCCCGGCGAAGCTATTGGACACTGAAGCTTTCTTT. Combining the CDR3 with reference TRBV29-1 and TRBJ1-1 gives the whole variable domain SAVISQKPSRDICQRGTSLTIQCQVDSQVTMMFWYRQQPGQSLTLIATANQGSEATYESGFVIDKFPISRPNLTFSTLTVSNMSPEDSSIYLCTPAKLLDTEAFFGQGTRLTVV.

V gene TRBV12-3 or TRBV12-4 combines with J gene TRBJ1-1; 9 nucleotides line up with TRBD1. J gave up 5 bases and V 5 bases, and 9 bases lay outside the gene matches. The CDR3 loop spans 15 amino acids. The CDR3 DNA follows: TGTGCCAGCAGTCCTCTTACAGGGGGCAGGACTGAAGCTTTCTTT. Residues: CASSPLTGGRTEAFF.

There are a few counts of this clonotype. The chain combines TRBV25-1 with TRBJ1-2; TRBD1 matches 8 bases. Germline V gives CDR1 MGHDK, CDR2 SYGVNS. Trimming cost V 4 bases and J 7 bases; bases outside gene matches: 5. The CDR3 has 13 amino acids. CDR3 in DNA: TGTGCCAGCAGTGTCCTACAGGGGGGTGGCTACACCTTC. Amino acid sequence: CASSVLQGGGYTF.